The rows below give T cell receptor beta chains drawn from one sample of a study of cytomegalovirus exposure and HLA in healthy donors. Profiled with immunoSEQ multiplex PCR; TCRdb holds only in-frame clones, not every one. The sample shows about 94,000 clones, about 62% of them seen only once. Material for sequencing was PBMCs. These receptors all come from a man in his thirties or forties in good health and CMV-seronegative. Each CDR3 is given with its conserved first and last residue. Each record gives: J gene, D gene, V gene, clone size, CDR3 protein, CDR3 DNA. A D gene is named only where the DNA matches it firmly. Size values are once, few and many counts, or a class for expanded clones, and some rows have none.

J gene: TRBJ2-7; D gene: NA; V gene: TRBV4-2; clone size: NA; CDR3 protein: CASGKTAYEQYF; CDR3 DNA: TGTGCCTCCGGGAAGACGGCCTACGAGCAGTACTTC
J gene: TRBJ2-7; D gene: TRBD1; V gene: TRBV6-1; clone size: NA; CDR3 protein: CASGRPGQGTYEQYF; CDR3 DNA: TGTGCCAGCGGAAGACCGGGACAGGGGACCTACGAGCAGTACTTC
J gene: TRBJ2-7; D gene: TRBD1; V gene: TRBV19; clone size: NA; CDR3 protein: CASSIGTGAGRSYEQYF; CDR3 DNA: TGTGCCAGTAGTATAGGGACAGGGGCGGGAAGATCCTACGAGCAGTACTTC
J gene: TRBJ1-1; D gene: TRBD1; V gene: TRBV7-9; clone size: NA; CDR3 protein: CASSLGGPHRGDTEAFF; CDR3 DNA: TGTGCCAGCAGCTTAGGGGGCCCCCACAGGGGCGACACTGAAGCTTTCTTT
J gene: TRBJ2-7; D gene: TRBD2; V gene: TRBV7-2; clone size: NA; CDR3 protein: CASSLAGGGYEQYF; CDR3 DNA: TGTGCCAGCAGCTTGGCGGGGGGGGGATACGAGCAGTACTTC
J gene: TRBJ1-3; D gene: NA; V gene: TRBV6-1; clone size: NA; CDR3 protein: CASSADTGSGNTIYF; CDR3 DNA: TGTGCCAGCAGCGCTGACACCGGCTCTGGAAACACCATATATTTT
J gene: TRBJ2-1; D gene: TRBD2; V gene: TRBV7-6; clone size: NA; CDR3 protein: CASSLSVPSGTYNEQFF; CDR3 DNA: TGTGCCAGCAGCTTATCCGTCCCTAGCGGGACGTACAATGAGCAGTTCTTC
J gene: TRBJ2-1; D gene: TRBD1; V gene: TRBV7-3; clone size: NA; CDR3 protein: CASSLNYRGDYNEQFF; CDR3 DNA: TGTGCCAGCAGCTTAAATTACAGGGGAGACTACAATGAGCAGTTCTTC
J gene: TRBJ1-1; D gene: TRBD1; V gene: TRBV19; clone size: NA; CDR3 protein: CASSVRQGEAFF; CDR3 DNA: TGTGCCAGTAGTGTTCGACAGGGTGAAGCTTTCTTT
J gene: TRBJ2-7; D gene: TRBD2; V gene: TRBV5-1; clone size: NA; CDR3 protein: CASSVSLADAYEQYF; CDR3 DNA: TGCGCCAGCAGCGTATCTCTAGCGGATGCCTACGAGCAGTACTTC
J gene: TRBJ1-1; D gene: TRBD1; V gene: TRBV30; clone size: few; CDR3 protein: CAWSDRGTEAFF; CDR3 DNA: TGTGCCTGGAGCGACAGGGGCACTGAAGCTTTCTTT
J gene: TRBJ1-3; D gene: NA; V gene: TRBV6-5; clone size: NA; CDR3 protein: CASSYTGTGNTIYF; CDR3 DNA: TGTGCCAGCAGTTACACAGGGACTGGAAACACCATATATTTT
J gene: TRBJ2-7; D gene: NA; V gene: TRBV6-5; clone size: NA; CDR3 protein: CASSYSGHLYEQYF; CDR3 DNA: TGTGCCAGCAGTTACTCGGGGCACCTTTACGAGCAGTACTTC
J gene: TRBJ2-7; D gene: NA; V gene: TRBV15; clone size: NA; CDR3 protein: CATSSGQDFYEQYF; CDR3 DNA: TGTGCCACCAGCAGCGGTCAGGACTTCTACGAGCAGTACTTC
J gene: TRBJ2-5; D gene: NA; V gene: TRBV7-2; clone size: few; CDR3 protein: CASSLQGSVETQYF; CDR3 DNA: TGTGCCAGCAGCTTACAGGGGTCGGTAGAGACCCAGTACTTC
J gene: TRBJ1-1; D gene: NA; V gene: TRBV19; clone size: NA; CDR3 protein: CASSKSGPTEAFF; CDR3 DNA: TGTGCCAGTAGTAAATCAGGTCCGACTGAAGCTTTCTTT
J gene: TRBJ2-1; D gene: TRBD2; V gene: TRBV4-2; clone size: NA; CDR3 protein: CASSQVSGGNEQFF; CDR3 DNA: TGTGCCAGCAGCCAAGTTAGCGGGGGCAATGAGCAGTTCTTC
J gene: TRBJ1-3; D gene: NA; V gene: TRBV5-5; clone size: NA; CDR3 protein: CASSQNRAGNTIYF; CDR3 DNA: TGTGCCAGCAGCCAAAACAGGGCTGGAAACACCATATATTTT
J gene: TRBJ2-5; D gene: TRBD2; V gene: TRBV7-8; clone size: once; CDR3 protein: CASSPPVAGGYQETQYF; CDR3 DNA: TGTGCCAGCAGCCCACCCGTTGCGGGAGGGTACCAAGAGACCCAGTACTTC
J gene: TRBJ2-4; D gene: NA; V gene: TRBV7-8; clone size: NA; CDR3 protein: CASSPTAAEENIQYF; CDR3 DNA: TGTGCCAGCAGCCCGACGGCAGCGGAGGAAAACATTCAGTACTTC
J gene: TRBJ2-5; D gene: NA; V gene: TRBV9; clone size: NA; CDR3 protein: CASSAFTGYSETQYF; CDR3 DNA: TGTGCCAGCAGCGCGTTCACAGGGTATTCAGAGACCCAGTACTTC
J gene: TRBJ1-5; D gene: NA; V gene: TRBV9; clone size: NA; CDR3 protein: CASSTQGRDQPQHF; CDR3 DNA: TGTGCCAGCAGCACACAGGGCCGCGATCAGCCCCAGCATTTT
J gene: TRBJ1-1; D gene: NA; V gene: TRBV27; clone size: NA; CDR3 protein: CASSPGQRNTEAFF; CDR3 DNA: TGTGCCAGCAGCCCCGGACAGAGGAACACTGAAGCTTTCTTT
J gene: TRBJ2-1; D gene: NA; V gene: TRBV7-2; clone size: few; CDR3 protein: CASSVRYEQFF; CDR3 DNA: TGTGCCAGCAGCGTTCGTTATGAGCAGTTCTTC
J gene: TRBJ2-3; D gene: NA; V gene: TRBV5-4; clone size: NA; CDR3 protein: CASSEGGDTQYF; CDR3 DNA: TGTGCCAGCAGCGAGGGTGGAGATACGCAGTATTTT
J gene: TRBJ2-5; D gene: NA; V gene: TRBV4-2; clone size: NA; CDR3 protein: CASSQDRGGQETQYF; CDR3 DNA: TGTGCCAGCAGCCAAGACAGGGGCGGGCAAGAGACCCAGTACTTC
J gene: TRBJ2-3; D gene: TRBD2; V gene: TRBV5-8; clone size: NA; CDR3 protein: CASSLLTSGVTDTQYF; CDR3 DNA: TGTGCCAGCAGCCTACTGACTAGCGGGGTGACAGATACGCAGTATTTT
J gene: TRBJ2-1; D gene: TRBD2; V gene: TRBV5-1; clone size: NA; CDR3 protein: CASSGGLAGPPTWDTNEQFF; CDR3 DNA: TGCGCCAGCAGCGGGGGACTAGCGGGACCCCCGACGTGGGACACAAATGAGCAGTTCTTC
J gene: TRBJ1-1; D gene: TRBD1; V gene: TRBV18; clone size: NA; CDR3 protein: CASSQGQGTTEAFF; CDR3 DNA: TGTGCCAGCTCCCAAGGACAGGGCACCACTGAAGCTTTCTTT
J gene: TRBJ1-5; D gene: NA; V gene: TRBV25-1; clone size: NA; CDR3 protein: CASKGVGNQPQHF; CDR3 DNA: TGTGCCAGCAAGGGGGTTGGGAATCAGCCCCAGCATTTT
J gene: TRBJ2-7; D gene: NA; V gene: TRBV30; clone size: NA; CDR3 protein: CAWRMTGRSYYEQYF; CDR3 DNA: TGTGCCTGGAGGATGACAGGGAGGTCCTACTACGAGCAGTACTTC
J gene: TRBJ1-2; D gene: NA; V gene: TRBV30; clone size: NA; CDR3 protein: CAWNVANYGYTF; CDR3 DNA: TGTGCCTGGAACGTAGCTAACTATGGCTACACCTTC
J gene: TRBJ1-5; D gene: NA; V gene: TRBV10-3; clone size: NA; CDR3 protein: CAISEDSIRQPQHF; CDR3 DNA: TGTGCCATCAGTGAGGACAGTATAAGGCAGCCCCAGCATTTT